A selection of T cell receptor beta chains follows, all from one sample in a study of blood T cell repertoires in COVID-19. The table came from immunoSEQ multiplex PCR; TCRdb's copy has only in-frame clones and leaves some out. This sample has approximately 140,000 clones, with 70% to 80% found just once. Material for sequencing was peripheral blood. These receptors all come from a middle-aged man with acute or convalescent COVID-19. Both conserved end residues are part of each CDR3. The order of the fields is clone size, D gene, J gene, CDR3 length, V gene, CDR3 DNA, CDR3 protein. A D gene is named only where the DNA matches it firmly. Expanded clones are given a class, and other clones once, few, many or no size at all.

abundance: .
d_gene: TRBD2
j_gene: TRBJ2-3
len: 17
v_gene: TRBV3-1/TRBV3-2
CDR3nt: TGTGCCAGCAGCCAAGACGCTAGCGGGGGGCGCACAGATACGCAGTATTTT
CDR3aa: CASSQDASGGRTDTQYF

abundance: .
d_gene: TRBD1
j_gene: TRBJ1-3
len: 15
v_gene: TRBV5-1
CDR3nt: TGCGCCAGCAGCCTGGACAGGGAAGTAGGAAACACCATATATTTT
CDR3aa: CASSLDREVGNTIYF

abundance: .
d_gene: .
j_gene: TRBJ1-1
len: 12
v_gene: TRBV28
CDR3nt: TGTGCCAGCAAGGACAGCAACACTGAAGCTTTCTTT
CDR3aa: CASKDSNTEAFF

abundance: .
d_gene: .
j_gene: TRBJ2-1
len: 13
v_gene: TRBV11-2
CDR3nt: TGTGCCAGCAGCTTGCAGAACTACAATGAGCAGTTCTTC
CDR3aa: CASSLQNYNEQFF

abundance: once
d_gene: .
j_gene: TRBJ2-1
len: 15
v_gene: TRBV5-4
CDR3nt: TGTGCCAGCAGCTTGGGGCTAGCAAGCCACAATGAGCAGTTCTTC
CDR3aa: CASSLGLASHNEQFF

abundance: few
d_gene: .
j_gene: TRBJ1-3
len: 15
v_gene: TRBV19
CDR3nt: TGTGCCAGTAGTACGGACACACTCTCGGGAAACACCATATATTTT
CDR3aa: CASSTDTLSGNTIYF

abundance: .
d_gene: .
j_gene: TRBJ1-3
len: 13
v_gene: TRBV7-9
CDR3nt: TGTGCCAGCAGCCAGGACACTGGAAACACCATATATTTT
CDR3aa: CASSQDTGNTIYF

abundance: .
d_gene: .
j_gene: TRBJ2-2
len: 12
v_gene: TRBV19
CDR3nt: TGTGCCAGTAGTAGACTCACCGGGGAGCTGTTTTTT
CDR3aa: CASSRLTGELFF

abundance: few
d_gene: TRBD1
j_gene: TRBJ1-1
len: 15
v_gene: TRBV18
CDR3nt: TGTGCCAGCTCACCGTCCGGACAGGGGAACACTGAAGCTTTCTTT
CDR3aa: CASSPSGQGNTEAFF

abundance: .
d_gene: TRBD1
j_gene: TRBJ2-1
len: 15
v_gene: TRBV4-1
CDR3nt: TGCGCCAGCAGCCAAGGAGACAGGGACCGCAATGAGCAGTTCTTC
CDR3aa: CASSQGDRDRNEQFF

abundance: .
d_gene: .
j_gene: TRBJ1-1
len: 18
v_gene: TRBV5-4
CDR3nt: TGTGCCAGCAGCCCCGTCCATGGGCACAGGGATTCGGACACTGAAGCTTTCTTT
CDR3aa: CASSPVHGHRDSDTEAFF

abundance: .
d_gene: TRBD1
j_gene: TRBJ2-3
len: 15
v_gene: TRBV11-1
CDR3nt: TGTGCCAGCACCTGGGACAGCCTCAGCACAGATACGCAGTATTTT
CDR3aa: CASTWDSLSTDTQYF

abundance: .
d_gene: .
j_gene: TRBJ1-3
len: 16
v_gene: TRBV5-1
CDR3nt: TGCGCCAGCAGCTTGTTTTTCGGGACTTCGGGAAACACCATATATTTT
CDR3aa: CASSLFFGTSGNTIYF

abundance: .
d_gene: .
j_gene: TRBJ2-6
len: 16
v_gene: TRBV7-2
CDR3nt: TGTGCCAGCAGCTTAGAGGGTCCGGGAGGGGCCAACGTCCTGACTTTC
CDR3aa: CASSLEGPGGANVLTF

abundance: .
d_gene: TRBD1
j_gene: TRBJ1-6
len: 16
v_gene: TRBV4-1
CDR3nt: TGCGCCAGCAGCCAGTTACAGGGGGCTAGAAATTCACCCCTCCACTTT
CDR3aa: CASSQLQGARNSPLHF

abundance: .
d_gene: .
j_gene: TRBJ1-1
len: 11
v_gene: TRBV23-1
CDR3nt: TGCGCCCCCCGGGGGGTCACTGAAGCTTTCTTT
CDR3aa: CAPRGVTEAFF

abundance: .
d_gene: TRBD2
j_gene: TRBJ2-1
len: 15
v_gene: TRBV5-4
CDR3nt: TGTGCCAGCAGCGACGTAGGACTAGAGATCAATGAGCAGTTCTTC
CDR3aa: CASSDVGLEINEQFF

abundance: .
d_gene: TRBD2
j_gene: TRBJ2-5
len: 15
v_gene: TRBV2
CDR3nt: TGTGCCAGCAGCGAAGAGCGGGGTTCGGGAGAGACCCAGTACTTC
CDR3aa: CASSEERGSGETQYF

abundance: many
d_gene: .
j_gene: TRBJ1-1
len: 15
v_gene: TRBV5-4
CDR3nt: TGTGCCAGCAGCTTGGCCGGGGAGATGAACACTGAAGCTTTCTTT
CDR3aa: CASSLAGEMNTEAFF

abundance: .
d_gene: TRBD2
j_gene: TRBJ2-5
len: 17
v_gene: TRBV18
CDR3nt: TGTGCCAGCTCGCGTGCGGGGGGGCTTCCCTCTACGGAGACCCAGTACTTC
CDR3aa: CASSRAGGLPSTETQYF

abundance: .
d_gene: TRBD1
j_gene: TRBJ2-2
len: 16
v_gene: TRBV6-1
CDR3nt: TGTGCCAGCAGTGAAGGTCTAGGGGGCTGGTCCGGGGAGCTGTTTTTT
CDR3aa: CASSEGLGGWSGELFF

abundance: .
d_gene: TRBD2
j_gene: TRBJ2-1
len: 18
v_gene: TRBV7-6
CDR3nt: TGTGCCAGCAGCTTAGCGCTCCCGCGGGGGGGCCCCTACAATGAGCAGTTCTTC
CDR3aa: CASSLALPRGGPYNEQFF

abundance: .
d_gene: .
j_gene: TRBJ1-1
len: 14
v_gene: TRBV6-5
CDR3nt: TGTGCCAGCGAGAGGGAAAGTTCGGGGTTCGAAGCTTTCTTT
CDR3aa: CASERESSGFEAFF

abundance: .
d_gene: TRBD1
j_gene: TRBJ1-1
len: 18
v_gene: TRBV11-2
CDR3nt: TGTGCCAGCAGCCTCAGACCCGGGACAGGGGATGAGAACACTGAAGCTTTCTTT
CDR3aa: CASSLRPGTGDENTEAFF

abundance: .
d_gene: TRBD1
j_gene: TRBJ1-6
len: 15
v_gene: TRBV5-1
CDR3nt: TGCGCCAGCAACACCGGACAGGGGGGAAATTCACCCCTCCACTTT
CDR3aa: CASNTGQGGNSPLHF

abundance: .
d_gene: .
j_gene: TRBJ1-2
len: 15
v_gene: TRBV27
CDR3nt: TGTGCCAGCAGTTCGTACTCAGGGGATTGGTATGGCTACACCTTC
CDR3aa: CASSSYSGDWYGYTF